Below are 14 T cell receptor beta chains sequenced from a single sample in a study of blood T cell repertoires in COVID-19. Repertoires were generated with immunoSEQ multiplex PCR, while TCRdb's copy carries only in-frame clones and drops some. The sample includes under 200,000 clones, 65% to 85% of them seen just once. Sequenced: peripheral blood. Receptors originate from a woman in her sixties or seventies with acute or convalescent COVID-19.

The V gene is TRBV5-4, the J gene TRBJ1-2; D is possibly TRBD1 (6 bases). V was cut by 6 bases and J by 3 bases, with 15 bases left in between. This CDR3 spans 14 amino acids. The V gene's germline CDR1 is SGHNT and CDR2 YYREEE (reference sequence). CDR3 DNA sequence: TGTGCCAGCACCCAAAACCCAGGGGACTATGGCTACACCTTC. It translates to CASTQNPGDYGYTF.

This sequence joins TRBV7-2 and TRBJ1-5; no clear D. Germline CDR1 SGHTA, CDR2 FQGNSA. Trimming removed 1 base at V and 5 bases at J, with 6 bases between. The CDR3 covers 13 residues. This CDR3 is CASSLDRDQPQHF. CDR3 nucleotide sequence: TGTGCCAGCAGCTTAGATCGAGATCAGCCCCAGCATTTT.

The chain uses TRBV5-1 and TRBJ2-1; the match to TRBD2 covers 11 bases. The ends lost 1 base at V and 12 bases at J; junction bases unmatched: 6. Germline V gives CDR1 SGHRS, CDR2 YFSETQ. This CDR3 comprises 14 residues. This chain's CDR3 is CASSLTSGSQRQFF. The DNA of the CDR3 is TGCGCCAGCAGCTTGACTAGCGGGAGTCAGCGGCAGTTCTTC. The complete variable domain, with remaining parts taken from reference TRBV5-1 and TRBJ2-1, reads KAGVTQTPRYLIKTRGQQVTLSCSPISGHRSVSWYQQTPGQGLQFLFEYFSETQRNKGNFPGRFSGRQFSNSRSEMNVSTLELGDSALYLCASSLTSGSQRQFFGPGTRLTVL.

The chain recombines TRBV19 with TRBJ1-1; D may be TRBD1 (6 bases). The V gene's germline CDR1 is LNHDA and CDR2 SQIVND (reference sequence). V lost 5 bases, J lost 5 bases, and 18 bases lay in between. There are 15 residues in the CDR3. The CDR3 coding sequence is TGTGCCAGTAGTCGTCCTGGGGGTAGGGGGACTGAAGCTTTCTTT. Encoded protein: CASSRPGGRGTEAFF.

V is TRBV28 and J is TRBJ2-3, with TRBD1 matching 7 bases. V shed 5 bases, J shed 4 bases, and the junction held 3 bases outside the gene matches. There are 13 residues in the CDR3. Germline loops: CDR1 MDHEN, CDR2 SYDVKM. The CDR3 is CASSPQGPDTQYF. DNA of the CDR3: TGTGCCAGCAGTCCACAGGGGCCAGATACGCAGTATTTT.

This sequence joins TRBV6-5 and TRBJ2-7, with 10 nucleotides matching TRBD2. Trimming removed 0 bases from V and 3 bases from J; junction bases left unmatched: 2. The CDR3 totals 15 residues. Germline values: CDR1 MNHEY, CDR2 SVGAGI. The CDR3 loop reads CASSYSASGGYEQYF. CDR3 nucleotides: TGTGCCAGCAGTTACTCGGCTAGCGGGGGCTACGAGCAGTACTTC.

V is TRBV19 and J is TRBJ2-5; 8 positions match TRBD1. The length of the CDR3 is 16 residues. V lost 5 bases, J lost 4 bases, and 12 bases stayed unmatched. CDR1 is LNHDA, CDR2 SQIVND, per germline (reference sequence). This chain's CDR3 is CASSPFGRGLVETQYF. In DNA form, the CDR3 reads TGTGCCAGTAGTCCCTTCGGCAGGGGGCTGGTAGAGACCCAGTACTTC.

The table lists this clone with a count of one. J is TRBJ1-5 and V is TRBV2; 10 nucleotides line up with TRBD1. Trimming cost V 6 bases and J 7 bases; bases outside gene matches: 6. CDR3 length equals 14 residues. Germline CDR1 and CDR2: SNHLY and FYNNEI. In DNA form, the CDR3 reads TGTGCCAGCAGGGGGACAGGGGAGGTGCAGCCCCAGCATTTT. This encodes CASRGTGEVQPQHF.

This rearrangement joins TRBV5-4 to TRBJ2-7, with 10 bases identical to TRBD2. The germline V gene encodes CDR1 SGHNT and CDR2 YYREEE (reference sequence). There are 20 residues in the CDR3. Trimming at V came to 1 base and at J to 3 bases, leaving 19 bases not matched to a gene. Here the CDR3 reads CASSLQVGFPSGGSDYEQYF. CDR3 bases: TGTGCCAGCAGCTTGCAGGTTGGTTTCCCTAGCGGGGGATCGGACTACGAGCAGTACTTC.

This rearrangement joins TRBV7-2 to TRBJ1-4; D gene unclear. Germline CDR1 is SGHTA and CDR2 is FQGNSA. This CDR3 contains 16 residues. V was trimmed by 5 bases and J by 0 bases, leaving 13 bases between them. In DNA form, the CDR3 reads TGTGCCAGCAGCCCTAAAGCGGCTGCAACTAATGAAAAACTGTTTTTT. Translation gives CASSPKAAATNEKLFF.

This chain links TRBV27 with TRBJ1-4; D may be TRBD1 (6 bases). Trimming cost V 5 bases and J 11 bases, with 18 bases left between them. The germline gives CDR1 MNHEY, CDR2 SMNVEV (reference sequence). The CDR3 length is 14 residues. CDR3 DNA: TGTGCCAGCAGTCCGACACGGGGGGCAAGTAAACTGTTTTTT. It codes for CASSPTRGASKLFF.

The chain links TRBV7-2 to TRBJ2-2, with D tentatively TRBD2 (7 bases). The ends were cut back, 7 bases at V and 4 bases at J, with 19 bases in the middle. CDR3 length: 16 residues. Germline lookup yields CDR1 SGHTA and CDR2 FQGNSA. Written as DNA, the CDR3 is TGTGCCAGCACCTCAGTCGGGGGGCCGGGCACCGGGGAGCTGTTTTTT. Encoded protein: CASTSVGGPGTGELFF. The variable domain in full, completed from reference TRBV7-2 and TRBJ2-2, reads GAGVSQSPSNKVTEKGKDVELRCDPISGHTALYWYRQSLGQGLEFLIYFQGNSAPDKSGLPSDRFSAERTGGSVSTLTIQRTQQEDSAVYLCASTSVGGPGTGELFFGEGSRLTVL.

This clone was detected only a few times. The V and J genes are TRBV28 and TRBJ1-1; TRBD1 agrees at 9 bases. With V trimmed by 4 bases and J by 7 bases, 10 bases remained unmatched. The germline V gene encodes CDR1 MDHEN and CDR2 SYDVKM. CDR3 length: 15 residues. The CDR3 region has the DNA TGTGCCAGCAGTTCGGGACAGGGTTACGGGTTTGAAGCTTTCTTT. Its translation: CASSSGQGYGFEAFF. Full variable domain (missing parts from reference TRBV28 and TRBJ1-1): DVKVTQSSRYLVKRTGEKVFLECVQDMDHENMFWYRQDPGLGLRLIYFSYDVKMKEKGDIPEGYSVSREKKERFSLILESASTNQTSMYLCASSSGQGYGFEAFFGQGTRLTVV.

The gene calls are TRBV19 and TRBJ2-7; 7 bases are a match to TRBD1. The CDR3 sequence is 15 residues long. CDR1 is LNHDA, CDR2 SQIVND, per germline (reference sequence). The J segment lost 4 bases and the V segment lost 5 bases, leaving 11 bases of the junction unmatched. CDR3 in amino acids: CASSLPGGRGYEQYF. The CDR3 nucleotides are TGTGCCAGTAGTCTGCCGGGCGGCAGGGGGTACGAGCAGTACTTC.